The rows below give T cell receptor beta chains drawn from one sample of a study of blood T cell repertoires in COVID-19. Libraries were prepared by immunoSEQ multiplex PCR; TCRdb keeps only in-frame clonotypes and omits some of them. The repertoire holds roughly 190,000 clones, with roughly nine tenths as singletons. The sample taken for sequencing was PBMCs or T cells enriched from blood (not recorded which). The source of these receptors is a woman aged 40 to 50 in a cohort exposed to, infected with or recovered from COVID-19 (not recorded which). The CDR3 runs from the conserved cysteine through the conserved F or W. Fields, in order: V gene, D gene, CDR3 length, J gene, clone size, CDR3 protein, CDR3 DNA. A D gene is named only where the DNA matches it firmly. The size of a clone is reported for some rows only, either as once, few or many, or as a class for expanded clones.

v_gene: TRBV6-5; d_gene: .; len: 15; j_gene: TRBJ2-2; abundance: .; CDR3aa: CASSRRTGSTGELFF; CDR3nt: TGTGCCAGCAGTAGGCGGACGGGGTCCACCGGGGAGCTGTTTTTT
v_gene: TRBV5-1; d_gene: .; len: 16; j_gene: TRBJ1-3; abundance: .; CDR3aa: CASSPDTGNSGNTIYF; CDR3nt: TGCGCCAGCAGCCCGGACACTGGCAACTCTGGAAACACCATATATTTT
v_gene: TRBV6-1; d_gene: .; len: 16; j_gene: TRBJ1-2; abundance: few; CDR3aa: CASSVRTASHYYGYTF; CDR3nt: TGTGCCAGCAGTGTTCGGACAGCCTCTCACTACTATGGCTACACCTTC
v_gene: TRBV7-8; d_gene: .; len: 12; j_gene: TRBJ2-7; abundance: .; CDR3aa: CASSLNNYEQYF; CDR3nt: TGTGCCAGCAGCCTCAACAACTACGAGCAGTACTTC
v_gene: TRBV2; d_gene: .; len: 20; j_gene: TRBJ1-4; abundance: .; CDR3aa: CASSELKSRFPGGPREKLFF; CDR3nt: TGTGCCAGCAGTGAATTAAAGTCCAGGTTCCCGGGAGGGCCGAGGGAAAAACTGTTTTTT
v_gene: TRBV27; d_gene: TRBD2; len: 14; j_gene: TRBJ2-7; abundance: .; CDR3aa: CASSWGLAGREQYF; CDR3nt: TGTGCCAGCAGTTGGGGACTAGCGGGACGCGAGCAGTACTTC
v_gene: TRBV4-2; d_gene: .; len: 17; j_gene: TRBJ1-1; abundance: .; CDR3aa: CASKPSISGNRVTEAFF; CDR3nt: TGTGCCAGCAAACCAAGTATTTCGGGAAACAGGGTCACTGAAGCTTTCTTT
v_gene: TRBV18; d_gene: .; len: 15; j_gene: TRBJ1-1; abundance: .; CDR3aa: CASSPTLDRNTEAFF; CDR3nt: TGTGCCAGCTCACCGACCTTAGACAGGAACACTGAAGCTTTCTTT
v_gene: TRBV5-1; d_gene: TRBD1; len: 14; j_gene: TRBJ2-7; abundance: .; CDR3aa: CASSSTTGYYEQYF; CDR3nt: TGCGCCAGCAGCTCGACGACAGGGTACTACGAGCAGTACTTC
v_gene: TRBV5-4; d_gene: .; len: 15; j_gene: TRBJ2-2; abundance: .; CDR3aa: CASSPVADRNGELFF; CDR3nt: TGTGCCAGCAGCCCGGTAGCGGATAGGAACGGGGAGCTGTTTTTT
v_gene: TRBV7-8; d_gene: .; len: 16; j_gene: TRBJ1-2; abundance: .; CDR3aa: CASSLLATDRKNGYTF; CDR3nt: TGTGCCAGCAGCTTACTCGCGACAGACCGGAAGAATGGCTACACCTTC
v_gene: TRBV12-3/TRBV12-4; d_gene: .; len: 13; j_gene: TRBJ2-7; abundance: once; CDR3aa: CASMGQPSYEQYF; CDR3nt: TGTGCCAGCATGGGACAACCTAGCTACGAGCAGTACTTC
v_gene: TRBV4-1; d_gene: TRBD1; len: 17; j_gene: TRBJ2-7; abundance: few; CDR3aa: CASSQETGTGPTYEQYF; CDR3nt: TGCGCCAGCAGCCAAGAAACCGGGACAGGGCCTACCTACGAGCAGTACTTC
v_gene: TRBV7-2; d_gene: TRBD2; len: 15; j_gene: TRBJ2-1; abundance: .; CDR3aa: CASSGTRLSYNEQFF; CDR3nt: TGTGCCAGCAGCGGGACTAGACTCTCCTACAATGAGCAGTTCTTC
v_gene: TRBV15; d_gene: .; len: 15; j_gene: TRBJ1-4; abundance: .; CDR3aa: CATSRDKAGNEKLFF; CDR3nt: TGTGCCACCAGCAGAGATAAGGCAGGGAATGAAAAACTGTTTTTT
v_gene: TRBV7-9; d_gene: TRBD2; len: 15; j_gene: TRBJ2-7; abundance: .; CDR3aa: CASSSSGTGSYEQYF; CDR3nt: TGTGCCAGCAGCTCTAGCGGGACTGGGTCCTACGAGCAGTACTTC
v_gene: TRBV7-9; d_gene: .; len: 14; j_gene: TRBJ1-2; abundance: .; CDR3aa: CASSSNRNNYGYTF; CDR3nt: TGTGCCAGCAGCTCAAACAGGAATAACTATGGCTACACCTTC
v_gene: TRBV2; d_gene: .; len: 15; j_gene: TRBJ1-5; abundance: .; CDR3aa: CASSASHRVNQPQHF; CDR3nt: TGTGCCAGCAGCGCGTCCCACAGAGTCAATCAGCCCCAGCATTTT
v_gene: TRBV2; d_gene: .; len: 15; j_gene: TRBJ1-3; abundance: once; CDR3aa: CASSTTGYSGNTIYF; CDR3nt: TGTGCCAGCAGTACTACAGGATACTCTGGAAACACCATATATTTT
v_gene: TRBV7-9; d_gene: .; len: 14; j_gene: TRBJ1-4; abundance: .; CDR3aa: CASSLSGVGEKLFF; CDR3nt: TGTGCCAGCAGCTTATCAGGCGTAGGAGAAAAACTGTTTTTT
v_gene: TRBV4-1; d_gene: .; len: 19; j_gene: TRBJ1-1; abundance: .; CDR3aa: CASSQVEGVHTLMNTEAFF; CDR3nt: TGCGCCAGCAGCCAAGTTGAGGGGGTCCACACCCTCATGAACACTGAAGCTTTCTTT
v_gene: TRBV6-6; d_gene: .; len: 13; j_gene: TRBJ2-7; abundance: .; CDR3aa: CASSYSKTGEQYF; CDR3nt: TGTGCCAGCAGTTACTCAAAGACAGGAGAGCAGTACTTC
v_gene: TRBV19; d_gene: .; len: 13; j_gene: TRBJ1-3; abundance: .; CDR3aa: CASNVRSGNTIYF; CDR3nt: TGTGCCAGTAATGTGAGGTCTGGAAACACCATATATTTT
v_gene: TRBV27; d_gene: TRBD2; len: 15; j_gene: TRBJ2-1; abundance: .; CDR3aa: CASSRTSGLNNEQFF; CDR3nt: TGTGCCAGCAGCAGGACTAGCGGGCTCAACAATGAGCAGTTCTTC
v_gene: TRBV11-2; d_gene: .; len: 13; j_gene: TRBJ2-5; abundance: .; CDR3aa: CASSLGGSETQYF; CDR3nt: TGTGCCAGCAGCTTAGGAGGGTCAGAGACCCAGTACTTC
v_gene: TRBV9; d_gene: .; len: 14; j_gene: TRBJ2-7; abundance: .; CDR3aa: CASSVGQKAYEQYF; CDR3nt: TGTGCCAGCAGCGTAGGACAGAAAGCCTACGAGCAGTACTTC
v_gene: TRBV3-1/TRBV3-2; d_gene: .; len: 13; j_gene: TRBJ1-3; abundance: few; CDR3aa: CASSQALRNTIYF; CDR3nt: TGTGCCAGCAGCCAAGCTTTAAGAAACACCATATATTTT
v_gene: TRBV29-1; d_gene: TRBD1; len: 16; j_gene: TRBJ2-3; abundance: .; CDR3aa: CSVEKRQGAFADTQYF; CDR3nt: TGCAGCGTTGAGAAAAGACAGGGGGCCTTCGCAGATACGCAGTATTTT
v_gene: TRBV7-6; d_gene: TRBD1; len: 16; j_gene: TRBJ1-2; abundance: .; CDR3aa: CASSLAGQSSYYGYTF; CDR3nt: TGTGCCAGCAGCTTAGCGGGACAGTCAAGTTACTATGGCTACACCTTC
v_gene: TRBV6-2/TRBV6-3; d_gene: TRBD2; len: 16; j_gene: TRBJ2-1; abundance: .; CDR3aa: CASSYLGRGGSNEQFF; CDR3nt: TGTGCCAGCAGTTATCTTGGGAGGGGTGGTTCCAATGAGCAGTTCTTC
v_gene: TRBV18; d_gene: .; len: 14; j_gene: TRBJ1-6; abundance: few; CDR3aa: CASSPGTPWGPLHF; CDR3nt: TGTGCCAGCTCACCAGGGACACCCTGGGGACCCCTCCACTTT
v_gene: TRBV24-1; d_gene: TRBD1; len: 12; j_gene: TRBJ1-2; abundance: few; CDR3aa: CATSRTGYGYTF; CDR3nt: TGTGCCACCAGTCGGACAGGGTATGGCTACACCTTC
v_gene: TRBV7-6; d_gene: TRBD1; len: 19; j_gene: TRBJ1-6; abundance: few; CDR3aa: CASSLSVSGQGRYNSPLHF; CDR3nt: TGTGCCAGCAGCTTATCGGTATCGGGACAGGGCCGATATAATTCACCCCTCCACTTT
v_gene: TRBV6-5; d_gene: .; len: 14; j_gene: TRBJ2-4; abundance: .; CDR3aa: CASSTGLAKNIQYF; CDR3nt: TGTGCCAGCAGCACGGGGTTAGCCAAAAACATTCAGTACTTC
v_gene: TRBV4-1; d_gene: .; len: 20; j_gene: TRBJ2-6; abundance: .; CDR3aa: CASSQEVRQGGSAGANVLTF; CDR3nt: TGCGCCAGCAGCCAAGAGGTTCGGCAGGGTGGCTCGGCTGGGGCCAACGTCCTGACTTTC
v_gene: TRBV2; d_gene: TRBD1; len: 12; j_gene: TRBJ1-2; abundance: .; CDR3aa: CASSDRGLGYTF; CDR3nt: TGTGCCAGCAGTGACAGGGGGCTTGGCTACACCTTC
v_gene: TRBV6-5; d_gene: TRBD1; len: 14; j_gene: TRBJ1-2; abundance: .; CDR3aa: CASSPTGANYGYTF; CDR3nt: TGTGCCAGCAGTCCGACAGGGGCTAACTATGGCTACACCTTC
v_gene: TRBV5-6; d_gene: TRBD1; len: 14; j_gene: TRBJ2-7; abundance: .; CDR3aa: CASGFGTGGLEQYF; CDR3nt: TGTGCCAGCGGGTTCGGGACAGGGGGTCTCGAGCAGTACTTC
v_gene: TRBV14; d_gene: .; len: 11; j_gene: TRBJ1-1; abundance: .; CDR3aa: CASSRGTEAFF; CDR3nt: TGTGCCAGCAGCCGAGGCACTGAAGCTTTCTTT
v_gene: TRBV11-2; d_gene: .; len: 12; j_gene: TRBJ2-2; abundance: .; CDR3aa: CASSSSGGELFF; CDR3nt: TGTGCCAGCAGCTCCTCCGGCGGGGAGCTGTTTTTT
v_gene: TRBV11-2; d_gene: .; len: 15; j_gene: TRBJ1-1; abundance: .; CDR3aa: CASSLGRERNTEAFF; CDR3nt: TGTGCCAGCAGCTTAGGCAGGGAACGGAACACTGAAGCTTTCTTT
v_gene: TRBV5-1; d_gene: .; len: 11; j_gene: TRBJ2-1; abundance: .; CDR3aa: CASSHRDEQFF; CDR3nt: TGCGCCAGCAGCCACAGGGACGAGCAGTTCTTC
v_gene: TRBV9; d_gene: .; len: 18; j_gene: TRBJ1-1; abundance: .; CDR3aa: CASSVDLTGQGQNTEAFF; CDR3nt: TGTGCCAGCAGCGTAGACCTCACGGGGCAGGGACAAAACACTGAAGCTTTCTTT
v_gene: TRBV5-6; d_gene: TRBD2; len: 16; j_gene: TRBJ2-3; abundance: .; CDR3aa: CASSFRGRPVTDTQYF; CDR3nt: TGTGCCAGCAGCTTTCGCGGGAGGCCCGTCACAGATACGCAGTATTTT
v_gene: TRBV19; d_gene: .; len: 15; j_gene: TRBJ1-3; abundance: .; CDR3aa: CASRFLGSSGNTIYF; CDR3nt: TGTGCCAGCCGGTTCCTGGGCAGCTCTGGAAACACCATATATTTT